This section outlines one T cell receptor (beta chain) sequence together with its context. No antigen is known for it. Some clones are missing from TCRdb's copy, which holds only in-frame ones; the method was immunoSEQ multiplex PCR. In the table there are roughly 100,000 clones, about 91% of which are singletons. This entry belongs to a study of identifying expanded T cells in peripheral blood. The V end was cut by 10 bases, the J end by 0 bases, with 9 bases between. This CDR3 has 12 amino acids. Germline loops: CDR1 MNHEY, CDR2 SMNVEV (reference sequence). Healthy donors had no documented immune events, such as infections, while sampled. The study, taken as a whole, reports: Across healthy donors, higher total template counts meant significantly greater roughly 2-week count variance. Technical replicates showed around 1.2 changed clones; two weeks about 16.4; four weeks 19.

The origin of this receptor is a person aged 18 to 70 in good health. The specimen was blood. This chain links TRBV27 with TRBJ2-5; D remains ambiguous. DNA of the CDR3: TGTGCCACCAAGACGGACCAAGAGACCCAGTACTTC. Translated, it gives CATKTDQETQYF.